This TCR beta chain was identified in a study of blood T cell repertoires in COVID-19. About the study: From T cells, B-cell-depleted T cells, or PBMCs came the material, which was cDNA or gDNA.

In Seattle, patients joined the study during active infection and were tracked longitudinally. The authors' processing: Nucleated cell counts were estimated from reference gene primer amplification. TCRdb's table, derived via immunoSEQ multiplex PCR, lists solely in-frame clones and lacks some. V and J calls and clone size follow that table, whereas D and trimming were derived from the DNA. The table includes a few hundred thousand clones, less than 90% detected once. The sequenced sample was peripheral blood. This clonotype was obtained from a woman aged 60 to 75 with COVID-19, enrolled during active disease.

The CDR3 coding sequence is TGTGCCAGCAGCCCTGGGACAGGGACCTACGAGCAGTACTTC. Translation gives CASSPGTGTYEQYF. The chain uses TRBV21-1 and TRBJ2-7; the D call in the table, TRBD1, was not verified against the DNA. TRBV21-1 is shown as a pseudogene. The CDR3 sequence is 14 residues long.